Listed below are T cell receptor beta chains from one sample, sequenced in a study of shared clonotypes between healthy human individuals. Generated by immunoSEQ multiplex PCR, the TCRdb table keeps only in-frame clones and is missing some. The sample holds 2,100,000 or so clones, 90% to 96% seen once. The sequencing input was naive CD4+ T cells sorted from blood. The origin of the receptors is a young man in good health. Both conserved end residues are part of each CDR3. A D gene is named only where the DNA matches it firmly. Clone size appears in some rows only: once, few, many, or a class for an expanded clone.

TRBJ1-6 NA NA TRBV9 TGTGCCAGCAGCGCTCGGACCACGGACAGAAAGAATTCACCCCTCCACTTT CASSARTTDRKNSPLHF
TRBJ1-2 NA NA TRBV2 TGTGCCAGCAGTGCGGGACAAACCTATGGCTACACCTTC CASSAGQTYGYTF
TRBJ2-7 NA NA TRBV6-1 TGTGCCAGCAGTTTAGACCAGGTGGCCCTGGGCGAGCAGTACTTC CASSLDQVALGEQYF
TRBJ2-7 NA NA TRBV4-3 TGCGCCAGCAGCCATGAGCTGGGCACCGACGAGCAGTACTTC CASSHELGTDEQYF
TRBJ2-1 NA TRBD2 TRBV7-6 TGTGCCAGCAGCTTGGGTAGTCCGGGAGGCGGCAATGAGCAGTTCTTC CASSLGSPGGGNEQFF
TRBJ1-6 NA NA TRBV6-5 TGTGCCAGCAGTTACGAGGGGTACGGATCACCCCTCCACTTT CASSYEGYGSPLHF
TRBJ1-1 NA NA TRBV4-1 TGCGCCAGCAGCCGCAGGGAATTGGACACTGAAGCTTTCTTT CASSRRELDTEAFF
TRBJ2-3 NA NA TRBV30 TGTGCTTGGACCTTGGGAACAGATACGCAGTATTTT CAWTLGTDTQYF
TRBJ2-7 NA TRBD2 TRBV10-1 TGCGCCAGCAGTGAGGGACTAGCGGGAGGCTACGAGCAGTACTTC CASSEGLAGGYEQYF
TRBJ2-7 NA NA TRBV27 TGTGCCACCAGGACAGCCTACGAGCAGTACTTC CATRTAYEQYF
TRBJ1-1 NA TRBD1 TRBV27 TGTGCCAGCAGTTTACTACAGGGGGGCACTGAAGCTTTCTTT CASSLLQGGTEAFF
TRBJ2-3 NA TRBD1 TRBV19 TGTGCCAGTAGTACCGACAGGGTCGGTGGCACAGATACGCAGTATTTT CASSTDRVGGTDTQYF
TRBJ2-5 NA NA TRBV5-1 TGCGCCAGCACCACATTCAGCGGAGAGACCCAGTACTTC CASTTFSGETQYF
TRBJ1-2 NA NA TRBV28 TGTGCCAGCAGTTTATTATCACAGGGAGGGCATGGCTACACCTTC CASSLLSQGGHGYTF
TRBJ2-3 NA NA TRBV5-1 TGCGCCAGCAGGGCTAGCACAGATACGCAGTATTTT CASRASTDTQYF
TRBJ2-6 once NA TRBV27 TGTGCCACCGGGATGCCCGGTGGGGCCAACGTCCTGACTTTC CATGMPGGANVLTF
TRBJ1-1 NA NA TRBV29-1 TGCAGCGTAAGGACAGACCTGAACACTGAAGCTTTCTTT CSVRTDLNTEAFF
TRBJ2-2 NA NA TRBV11-2 TGTGCCAGCAGCTTAGTGCAGAGAAACACCGGGGAGCTGTTTTTT CASSLVQRNTGELFF
TRBJ1-1 NA NA TRBV18 TGTGCCAGCTCACACGAAGGAATGAGCACTGAAGCTTTCTTT CASSHEGMSTEAFF
TRBJ2-3 NA TRBD2 TRBV7-9 TGTGCCAGCAGCTATCTAGCGGGGGGCACAGATACGCAGTATTTT CASSYLAGGTDTQYF
TRBJ1-2 NA TRBD1 TRBV30 TGTGCCTGGAGGGGACAGTTCTATGGCTACACCTTC CAWRGQFYGYTF
TRBJ1-5 NA NA TRBV6-1 TGTGCCAGCAGGGAAGGGACATTTTATAGCAATCAGCCCCAGCATTTT CASREGTFYSNQPQHF
TRBJ2-3 NA TRBD2 TRBV6-6 TGTGCCAGCAGTTACGGGGGGGGACGCACAGATACGCAGTATTTT CASSYGGGRTDTQYF
TRBJ1-1 NA NA TRBV27 TGTGCCAGCAGTACTCGACGGGAGAACACTGAAGCTTTCTTT CASSTRRENTEAFF
TRBJ1-2 NA NA TRBV6-5 TGTGCCAGCAGTAGGGGGAACTATGGCTACACCTTC CASSRGNYGYTF
TRBJ2-2 NA NA TRBV4-1 TGCGCCAGCAGCCAAGGGGCAGGGGTGAACACCGGGGAGCTGTTTTTT CASSQGAGVNTGELFF
TRBJ1-1 once NA TRBV5-4 TGTGCCAGCAGCTCTTCCGGGGGGCGCCCAATGAACACTGAAGCTTTCTTT CASSSSGGRPMNTEAFF
TRBJ2-7 NA TRBD1 TRBV18 TGTGCCAGCTCACCACCCACAGGGGGGCACTACGAGCAGTACTTC CASSPPTGGHYEQYF
TRBJ1-4 once NA TRBV10-2 TGCGCCAGCAGTGATGGGACGGCCCTCCCAGGGGAAAAACTGTTTTTT CASSDGTALPGEKLFF
TRBJ1-3 NA NA TRBV2 TGTGCCAGCAGGACTGAGACAGTTATCCCTGGAAACACCATATATTTT CASRTETVIPGNTIYF
TRBJ1-2 NA NA TRBV19 TGTGCCAGTACCACCGTGGGGTTTGGCTACACCTTC CASTTVGFGYTF
TRBJ1-5 NA NA TRBV27 TGTGCCAGCAGAAGGGACGGAGAAACTTATAGCAATCAGCCCCAGCATTTT CASRRDGETYSNQPQHF
TRBJ2-7 NA NA TRBV12-5 TGTGCTAGTGGTTTGGTAATGACAGCTTCGGCAGCCTCCAACTACGAGCAGTACTTC CASGLVMTASAASNYEQYF
TRBJ2-4 NA NA TRBV6-5 TGTGCCAGCAGTCAGAGGGGCAAAAACATTCAGTACTTC CASSQRGKNIQYF
TRBJ2-2 NA NA TRBV7-9 TGTGCCAGCAGCTTCGGGGGAGGAACCGGGGAGCTGTTTTTT CASSFGGGTGELFF
TRBJ1-5 NA TRBD1 TRBV6-1 TGTGCCACCTTCGCGGGACAGCTGAGCAATCAGCCCCAGCATTTT CATFAGQLSNQPQHF
TRBJ2-7 NA TRBD2 TRBV7-2 TGTGCCAGCAGCTTAGTAGGGCTAGCGGGAGGCCGGAGCTCCTACGAGCAGTACTTC CASSLVGLAGGRSSYEQYF
TRBJ2-7 few NA TRBV19 TGTGCCAGTAGGCTACCGGGATCAGGGACCGACGAGCAGTACTTC CASRLPGSGTDEQYF
TRBJ1-3 NA NA TRBV2 TGTGCCAGCAGTGAAGTTTTGTTCTCTGGAAACACCATATATTTT CASSEVLFSGNTIYF
TRBJ1-1 few TRBD1 TRBV27 TGTGCCAGCAGTTGGACAGGGGGCTGGAACACTGAAGCTTTCTTT CASSWTGGWNTEAFF
TRBJ1-4 NA NA TRBV7-9 TGTGCCAGCAGCTTAGCTCGGGGAGTAGGTGCAACTAATGAAAAACTGTTTTTT CASSLARGVGATNEKLFF
TRBJ1-2 NA TRBD1 TRBV7-9 TGTGCCAGCAGCTCCCCCGGGACAGGGATCTATGGCTACACCTTC CASSSPGTGIYGYTF
TRBJ2-3 NA NA TRBV13 TGTGCCAGCAGCGTCCGGGACGGTGGGGCAGATACGCAGTATTTT CASSVRDGGADTQYF
TRBJ2-7 once TRBD1 TRBV5-6 TGTGCCAGCAGCTTTATACTCCGGGACAGGGATATCTACGAGCAGTACTTC CASSFILRDRDIYEQYF
TRBJ1-3 once TRBD1 TRBV5-1 TGCGCCAGCAGCTCGGGACAGGGCAACACCATATATTTT CASSSGQGNTIYF
TRBJ1-6 NA NA TRBV7-2 TGTGCCAGCAGCTCCACCTATTCACCCCTCCACTTT CASSSTYSPLHF
TRBJ2-7 NA NA TRBV9 TGTGCCAGCAGCGTAGGTGGCTCCCAATACGAGCAGTACTTC CASSVGGSQYEQYF
TRBJ2-5 NA NA TRBV11-2 TGTGCCGGCCGCAGGGGTAAGGAAGAGACCCAGTACTTC CAGRRGKEETQYF
TRBJ2-7 NA TRBD2 TRBV30 TGTGCCTCAGGACTAGCGGGAGACGAGCAGTACTTC CASGLAGDEQYF
TRBJ1-1 NA NA TRBV2 TGTGCCAGCAGTGAAGAGGGGGGGCTCACTGAAGCTTTCTTT CASSEEGGLTEAFF
TRBJ2-2 NA TRBD1 TRBV10-3 TGTGCCATCAGTGAGTCCGGGACAGCTTACACCGGGGAGCTGTTTTTT CAISESGTAYTGELFF
TRBJ1-1 NA NA TRBV6-6 TGTGCCAGCAGTTACTCCCAGACCACCGTTGAAGCTTTCTTT CASSYSQTTVEAFF
TRBJ1-1 NA TRBD1 TRBV18 TGTGCCAGCTCACCGTCAGGGGGGAACACTGAAGCTTTCTTT CASSPSGGNTEAFF
TRBJ1-6 NA NA TRBV30 TGTGCCTGGAGTGTACTTAACAACTATAATTCACCCCTCCACTTT CAWSVLNNYNSPLHF
TRBJ1-6 once TRBD1 TRBV18 TGTGCCAGCTCACCAAAGACAGGGTCCTATAATTCACCCCTCCACTTT CASSPKTGSYNSPLHF
TRBJ2-5 NA TRBD1 TRBV6-5 TGTGCCAGCAGTTACCTGACAGGGGAAGAGACCCAGTACTTC CASSYLTGEETQYF
TRBJ1-6 NA NA TRBV11-2 TGTGCCAGCAGCTTAGGGGGTTCCTCCTATAATTCACCCCTCCACTTT CASSLGGSSYNSPLHF
TRBJ2-3 NA NA TRBV10-3 TGTGCCATCAGTGCTGCTCAGGTTAGCACAGATACGCAGTATTTT CAISAAQVSTDTQYF
TRBJ2-7 NA NA TRBV19 TGTGCCAGTAGTATAGATCAGGCAGGGCCCTACGAGCAGTACTTC CASSIDQAGPYEQYF
TRBJ2-7 NA TRBD1 TRBV5-6 TGTGCCAGCAGCGGGGACAGGGGTTACGAGCAGTACTTC CASSGDRGYEQYF